Following are 6 T cell receptor beta chains from one sample sequenced in a study of OX40 agonist ivuxolimab in advanced cancers. Library method: the immunoSEQ multiplex PCR assay. TCRdb limited this immuneACCESS table to in-frame rearrangements with V and J called. A share of clones is missing; checked studies link under half to unresolved V genes, and the rest is unexplained. Within this sample are more than 45,000 clones, with roughly 81% of them counted one time only. The ten biggest clones cover 9.9% of the sample. Sequenced here: CD4+ or CD8+ T cells sorted from blood, sampled in a trial of the OX40 agonist ivuxolimab. These receptors were taken from an adult with an advanced solid tumor such as melanoma, head and neck, liver or kidney cancer.

The rearrangement uses TRBV30 and TRBJ1-1, with D unresolved. Trimming cost V 0 bases and J 6 bases, with 11 bases left between them. The CDR3 contains 13 residues. Looked up from germline, CDR1 is GTSNPN and CDR2 is SVGIG (reference sequence). The CDR3 bases are TGTGCCTGGAGTGTAAAAAGGTATTCTGAAGCTTTCTTT. This encodes CAWSVKRYSEAFF.

The V call is TRBV29-1, the J call TRBJ1-1; D uncertain. Trimming stripped 2 bases from V and 1 base from J, with 17 bases between. Germline V gene lookup returns CDR1 SQVTM and CDR2 ANQGSEA. The CDR3 runs to 16 residues. Written as DNA, the CDR3 is TGCAGCGTTGAAAGGTGGTACACGGATTCGAACACTGAAGCTTTCTTT. This encodes CSVERWYTDSNTEAFF.

CDR3 protein: CASSLGWGNGGYTF. The CDR3 DNA reads as TGTGCCAGCAGCTTAGGGTGGGGGAATGGTGGCTACACCTTC. The rearrangement links TRBV7-8 to TRBJ1-2, with a tentative D call TRBD1 (5 bases). V was trimmed by 1 base and J by 7 bases, leaving 13 bases between them. Germline V gene data show CDR1 as SGHVS and CDR2 as FQNEAQ. This CDR3 region has 14 residues.

This clone was recorded only once. V is TRBV18 and J is TRBJ1-2, with D possibly matching TRBD1 (6 bases). The CDR3 has 15 amino acids. Germline CDR1 is KGHSH and CDR2 is LQKENI. The V gene lost 0 bases and the J gene lost 2 bases, with 10 bases spanning the gap. For the CDR3, the DNA is TGTGCCAGCTCACCACCGGGACACGCAAACTATGGCTACACCTTC. Amino acid sequence: CASSPPGHANYGYTF.

The rearrangement uses TRBV23-1 and TRBJ2-5; possibly TRBD2 for D (5 bases). TRBV23-1 is placed among ORFs of uncertain function. The CDR3 sequence is 16 residues long. V gave up 3 bases and J gave up 4 bases, with 18 bases separating them. CDR3 in DNA: TGCGCCAGCAGTCATTCGGAGGTGGGCGTTTTAGAGACCCAGTACTTC. Translated: CASSHSEVGVLETQYF.

This rearrangement joins TRBV29-1 to TRBJ1-2; possible D gene TRBD1, 5 bases. CDR1 and CDR2 from the germline V gene are SQVTM and ANQGSEA. V was pared by 1 base and J by 4 bases, with 10 bases between. The CDR3 runs 13 residues. The CDR3 region is CSVEAGGGYGYTF. The CDR3 DNA reads as TGCAGCGTTGAAGCGGGGGGGGGCTATGGCTACACCTTC.